Each of the 22 T cell receptor beta chains below was sequenced from the same sample in a study of regulatory T cells in long-lasting Graves disease. Sequencing libraries for TCR beta were prepared with iRepertoire HTBI primers and Arm-PCR of CDR3 regions. TCRdb re-called the multiplex PCR reads with MiXCR, one entry per CDR3 protein. The table has roughly 560,000 distinct CDR3 sequences, about 16% seen once. Specified time point: newly diagnosed GD, antithyroid drugs for less than 3 months. Preparation of the TCR library used RNA extracted from PBMCs. This same sample was also taken into another study, of T cells in Graves' hyperthyroidism and ophthalmopathy.

The sample here was peripheral blood mononuclear cells (PBMCs), taken at new diagnosis, from a patient treated with antithyroid drugs. The receptor source for this set is a woman aged 35-60 years with Graves disease.

This clonotype occurred a few times. This chain joins TRBV6-1 and TRBJ1-5, with a weak D call TRBD1 (6 bases). Germline assignment: CDR1 MNHNS and CDR2 SASEGT. V was shortened by 7 bases and J by 0 bases, with 16 bases between the two germline ends. The CDR3 totals 16 residues. CDR3 nucleotides: TGTGCCAGCACTACCCAAGGGGGGTATAGCAATCAGCCCCAGCATTTT. Amino acid sequence: CASTTQGGYSNQPQHF.

This clonotype was recorded at least ten times. The chain carries TRBV5-1 and TRBJ1-6; D unclear. The germline V and J ends were trimmed by 0 bases and 8 bases, with 12 bases remaining between them. Germline values: CDR1 SGHRS, CDR2 YFSETQ. The CDR3 is made up of 15 amino acids. CDR3 sequence: CASSLGHLRDSPLHF. The CDR3 DNA reads TGCGCCAGCAGCTTGGGACACCTTCGGGATTCACCCCTCCACTTT.

In this sample, this clonotype turned up many times. The chain couples TRBV2 to TRBJ2-7; D unclear. With 6 bases removed from V and 0 bases from J, the gap between germline ends came to 9 bases. The CDR3 is made up of 13 amino acids. Germline V gives CDR1 SNHLY, CDR2 FYNNEI. CDR3 nucleotide sequence: TGTGCCAGCAGCCCTGGTCGCTCCTACGAGCAGTACTTC. Its translation is CASSPGRSYEQYF.

A word on this clonotype: A much more abundant neighbour one base away suggests this may be a read error. The chain carries TRBV2 and TRBJ2-1; D remains ambiguous. CDR1 is SNHLY, CDR2 FYNNEI, per germline. The CDR3 consists of 12 residues. Trimming took 4 bases from V and 10 from J, leaving 11 bases between them. The CDR3 protein is CASSARLYEQFF. The DNA of the CDR3 is TGTGCCAGCAGTGCCAGGCTATACGAGCAGTTCTTC.

This clonotype was seen more than once but under ten times. The chain joins TRBV5-1 to TRBJ1-6, with D perhaps TRBD1 (5 bases). CDR1 is SGHRS, CDR2 YFSETQ, per germline. The CDR3 consists of 14 residues. The V and J ends lost 4 bases and 8 bases respectively, with 13 bases between them. The CDR3 loop is CASSRGNGDSPLHF. The DNA for the CDR3 is TGCGCCAGCAGCCGGGGGAATGGGGATTCACCCCTCCACTTT.

There are many counts of this clonotype. J is TRBJ1-1 and V is TRBV12-3 or TRBV12-4, with D perhaps matching TRBD1 (5 bases). The CDR3 sequence is 21 residues long. V was cut by 1 base and J by 2 bases, with 29 bases left in between. The CDR3 reads CASSLEVTGHRSQITNTEAFF. The CDR3 DNA sequence: TGTGCCAGCAGTTTAGAGGTTACGGGGCACAGATCACAGATCACAAACACTGAAGCTTTCTTT.

The chain couples TRBV18 to TRBJ2-2; 11 bases match TRBD1. The trim removed 4 bases at V and 4 bases at J, leaving 2 bases unmatched. The CDR3 extends over 15 amino acids. CDR1 and CDR2 from the germline V gene are KGHSH and LQKENI. CDR3: CASSRTGGLTGELFF. CDR3 DNA: TGTGCCAGCTCACGGACAGGGGGCCTCACCGGGGAGCTGTTTTTT.

This clonotype was observed at least ten times. The chain uses TRBV6-1 and TRBJ2-3, with TRBD2 as a possible D gene (6 bases). Per germline, CDR1 MNHNS and CDR2 SASEGT. V was trimmed by 5 bases and J by 2 bases, leaving 20 bases between them. The CDR3 has 17 residues. CDR3 protein: CASSRPGAGPYTDTQYF. CDR3 nucleotide sequence: TGTGCCAGCAGTAGGCCCGGCGCGGGGCCATACACAGATACGCAGTATTTT.

The gene calls are TRBV4-1 and TRBJ1-5; D gene ambiguous. Per the germline V gene, CDR1 is MGHRA and CDR2 is YSYEKL. The V and J ends lost 1 base and 0 bases respectively, with 13 bases between them. This CDR3 spans 17 amino acids. The CDR3 loop reads CASSQGPIVDSNQPQHF. The CDR3 bases are TGCGCCAGCAGCCAAGGACCAATTGTAGATAGCAATCAGCCCCAGCATTTT.

This clonotype was detected ten times or more. The genes are TRBV6-2 or TRBV6-3 and TRBJ2-7; D may be TRBD2 (6 bases). Germline V lookup: CDR1 MNHEY, CDR2 SVGEGT. Deletions cut 5 bases from V and 2 bases from J, with 13 bases between. The CDR3 sequence is 14 residues long. CDR3: CASSRIREPYEQYF. CDR3 DNA sequence: TGTGCCAGCAGTCGCATCCGGGAGCCCTACGAGCAGTACTTC.

This clonotype was picked up a small number of times. The rearrangement uses TRBV6-1 and TRBJ2-1; TRBD2 matches 11 bases. V lost 10 bases, J lost 4 bases, and 6 bases stayed unmatched. The length of the CDR3 is 14 residues. Germline V lookup: CDR1 MNHNS, CDR2 SASEGT. The CDR3 bases are TGTGCCACAGCACGGACTAGCGGGTACAATGAGCAGTTCTTC. Translation: CATARTSGYNEQFF.

With regard to this clonotype: Its ends do not fully match the called genes, so a read error is possible. This chain links TRBV20-1 with TRBJ2-7, with a tentative D call TRBD1 (5 bases). The germline V gene has CDR1 DFQATT and CDR2 SNEGSKA (reference sequence). The CDR3 has 14 amino acids. Here the CDR3 DNA reads TGCAGTGCTAGAGATCTAAGGGGCCAATACGCGCAGTACTTC. This gives the protein CSARDLRGQYAQYF.

This chain uses TRBV2 with TRBJ1-3, with D perhaps matching TRBD1 (6 bases). The length of the CDR3 is 16 residues. V was clipped by 3 bases and J by 0 bases, with 12 bases between them. From germline, CDR1 is SNHLY and CDR2 FYNNEI. CDR3 in DNA: TGTGCCAGCAGTGAGGCAGGGGCAGTCTCTGGAAACACCATATATTTT. Amino acids: CASSEAGAVSGNTIYF.

The rearrangement joins TRBV12-3 or TRBV12-4 to TRBJ2-3; TRBD1 might be the D (5 bases). V was cut by 3 bases and J by 14 bases, with 15 bases left in between. The CDR3 extends over 12 amino acids. This chain's CDR3 is CASSLYLTDWYF. CDR3 DNA: TGTGCCAGCAGTTTGTATTTGACAGACTGGTATTTT.

This clonotype was recorded a few times. V is TRBV10-3 and J is TRBJ2-5; TRBD2 matches at 7 bases. The trim removed 4 bases at V and 0 bases at J, leaving 8 bases unmatched. The CDR3 has 16 amino acids. Germline V lookup: CDR1 ENHRY, CDR2 SYGVKD. The CDR3 loop is CAISGAVLAHQETQYF. DNA for the CDR3: TGTGCCATCAGTGGGGCCGTACTAGCGCACCAAGAGACCCAGTACTTC.

A few counts support this clonotype. The chain uses TRBV11-2 and TRBJ1-3; D is unresolved. The CDR3 is 15 residues long. Germline values: CDR1 SGHAT, CDR2 FQNNGV. V lost 4 bases and J 2 bases, leaving 12 bases between the germline ends. The CDR3 protein is CASSWDGYPGNTIYF. CDR3 sequence (DNA): TGTGCCAGCAGCTGGGATGGGTATCCTGGAAACACCATATATTTT. The whole variable domain, remainder taken from reference TRBV11-2 and TRBJ1-3, is EAGVAQSPRYKIIEKRQSVAFWCNPISGHATLYWYQQILGQGPKLLIQFQNNGVVDDSQLPKDRFSAERLKGVDSTLKIQPAKLEDSAVYLCASSWDGYPGNTIYFGEGSWLTVV.

With respect to this clonotype: A much larger clone is a single base away; this may be a read error. The chain carries TRBV7-3 and TRBJ2-7, with 9 bases fitting TRBD2. This CDR3 is built from 16 residues. Germline CDR1 and CDR2: SGHTA and FQGTGA. With V trimmed by 2 bases and J by 7 bases, 12 bases remained unmatched. The CDR3 nucleotides read TGTGCCAGCAGCTTATTCGGCGGGGGGGGGTACAATGAGCAGTACTTC. Its translation is CASSLFGGGGYNEQYF. Drawing the rest from reference TRBV7-3 and TRBJ2-7, the complete variable domain is GAGVSQTPSNKVTEKGKYVELRCDPISGHTALYWYRQSLGQGPEFLIYFQGTGAADDSGLPNDRFFAVRPEGSVSTLKIQRTERGDSAVYLCASSLFGGGGYNEQYFGPGTRLTVT.

The chain is built from TRBV7-8 and TRBJ1-6, with D tentatively TRBD1 (6 bases). Germline loops: CDR1 SGHVS, CDR2 FQNEAQ. The V end was cut by 5 bases, the J end by 2 bases, with 13 bases between. This CDR3 spans 16 amino acids. CDR3 sequence (DNA): TGTGCCAGCAGCCCCAACAGGGCTCCCTATAATTCACCCCTCCACTTT. As protein: CASSPNRAPYNSPLHF.

V usage is TRBV4-1 and J usage is TRBJ2-2; D gene unclear. Per the germline V gene, CDR1 is MGHRA and CDR2 is YSYEKL. V lost 2 bases and J lost 7, with 5 bases in between. This CDR3 spans 12 amino acids. CDR3 region: CASSQPIGELFF. CDR3 nucleotide sequence: TGCGCCAGCAGCCAACCGATCGGGGAGCTGTTTTTT.

This clonotype was observed at least ten times. The chain couples TRBV7-9 to TRBJ1-2; D is perhaps TRBD1 (5 bases). Germline loops: CDR1 SEHNR, CDR2 FQNEAQ (reference sequence). This CDR3 is built from 15 residues. V was pared by 5 bases and J by 0 bases, with 13 bases between. CDR3 amino acids: CASSLTGITNYGYTF. The DNA of the CDR3 is TGTGCCAGCAGCCTAACAGGAATAACTAACTATGGCTACACCTTC.

The chain has TRBV13 and TRBJ2-1; a weak D match, TRBD1 (5 bases). CDR3 length: 14 residues. The ends were cut back, 7 bases at V and 0 bases at J, with 10 bases in the middle. Per the germline V gene, CDR1 is PRHDT and CDR2 is FYEKMQ (reference sequence). CDR3 amino acids: CASNGRDSYNEQFF. CDR3 nucleotides: TGTGCCAGCAACGGCAGGGACTCCTACAATGAGCAGTTCTTC. Full variable domain (rest looked up from reference TRBV13 and TRBJ2-1): AAGVIQSPRHLIKEKRETATLKCYPIPRHDTVYWYQQGPGQDPQFLISFYEKMQSDKGSIPDRFSAQQFSDYHSELNMSSLELGDSALYFCASNGRDSYNEQFFGPGTRLTVL.

As for this clonotype: One end of the junction does not line up with germline, which may come from a read error. The CDR3 region is CAGSQANTEAFF. The CDR3, as DNA: TGTGCCGGCAGCCAGGCGAACACTGAAGCTTTCTTT. The chain couples TRBV3-1 to TRBJ1-1, with D unresolved. Germline values: CDR1 LGHDT, CDR2 YNNKEL (reference sequence). CDR3 length: 12 residues.